The 23 T cell receptor beta chains in this list originate from one sample, sequenced in a study of shared clonotypes between healthy human individuals. Repertoires were generated with immunoSEQ multiplex PCR, while TCRdb's copy carries only in-frame clones and drops some. The sample has some 2 million clones; roughly 95% are singletons. The specimen was naive CD4+ T cells sorted from blood. The sample's subset: CD45RA+ positively selected. These receptors were obtained from a man aged 18-30 years in good health.

The chain couples TRBV11-2 to TRBJ2-7, with D unclear. Trimming left V 4 bases short and J 0 bases short, with 13 bases between. The CDR3 has 15 residues. Looked up from germline, CDR1 is SGHAT and CDR2 is FQNNGV. CDR3 nucleotides: TGTGCCAGCAGCTCCCTTCCTCTGATCTCCTACGAGCAGTACTTC. It encodes CASSSLPLISYEQYF.

The CDR3: CASTTGQGAYEQYF. CDR3 in DNA: TGTGCCAGCACCACGGGACAGGGGGCCTACGAGCAGTACTTC. J is TRBJ2-7 and V is TRBV6-6; 11 bases match TRBD1. The CDR3 consists of 14 residues. Trimming at V came to 7 bases and at J to 2 bases, leaving 4 bases not matched to a gene. CDR1 and CDR2 from the germline V gene are MNHNY and SVGAGI (reference sequence).

This clone was detected many times. V is TRBV10-3 and J is TRBJ1-2; D is uncertain. V was pared by 0 bases and J by 0 bases, with 8 bases between. The CDR3 is 15 residues long. Germline CDR1 reads ENHRY; CDR2 reads SYGVKD. CDR3: CAISESSAPNYGYTF. CDR3 in DNA: TGTGCCATCAGTGAGTCAAGTGCCCCTAACTATGGCTACACCTTC.

This clone was found once. V gene TRBV6-5 combines with J gene TRBJ2-2; 8 bases are a match to TRBD1. This CDR3 contains 14 residues. In germline, CDR1 is MNHEY, CDR2 SVGAGI. The trim removed 6 bases at V and 3 bases at J, leaving 3 bases unmatched. The CDR3 region has the DNA TGTGCCAGCAGCTGGACAGGGTACACCGGGGAGCTGTTTTTT. Protein: CASSWTGYTGELFF.

This clone was picked up one time. V and J are TRBV6-6 and TRBJ2-7; D possibly matches TRBD1 or TRBD2 (5 bases each). The length of the CDR3 is 13 residues. Germline CDR1 and CDR2: MNHNY and SVGAGI (reference sequence). V was clipped by 8 bases and J by 0 bases, with 11 bases between them. In nucleotides, the CDR3 is TGTGCCAGCCGGGACGGGTACTCCTACGAGCAGTACTTC. It encodes CASRDGYSYEQYF.

The V and J genes are TRBV27 and TRBJ1-5; TRBD1 aligns across 8 bases. The CDR3 is made up of 17 amino acids. The V and J ends lost 5 bases and 0 bases, in that order; junction bases with no gene match: 9. CDR1 is MNHEY, CDR2 SMNVEV, per germline (reference sequence). The CDR3 sequence is CASSDRLGTGSNQPQHF. CDR3 coding DNA: TGTGCCAGCAGTGATCGTCTGGGGACAGGTAGCAATCAGCCCCAGCATTTT.

To note about this clone: This same CDR3 is encoded by further DNA sequences in the sample. This chain connects TRBV5-4 to TRBJ2-7; D might be TRBD1 (6 bases). The CDR3 has 14 amino acids. The V end was cut by 0 bases, the J end by 2 bases, with 9 bases between. In germline, CDR1 is SGHNT, CDR2 YYREEE (reference sequence). DNA for the CDR3: TGTGCCAGCAGCTTGGTTGGGGGCCCCTACGAGCAGTACTTC. Translating it yields CASSLVGGPYEQYF.

This clone has only a few counts. This chain uses TRBV30 with TRBJ1-1; D is undetermined. Germline V gene lookup returns CDR1 GTSNPN and CDR2 SVGIG (reference sequence). This CDR3 is 12 amino acids long. The germline V and J ends were trimmed by 3 bases and 0 bases, with 5 bases remaining between them. The CDR3 bases are TGTGCCTGGAGGAATGTGAACACTGAAGCTTTCTTT. Translated: CAWRNVNTEAFF. The full variable domain, its missing parts supplied by reference TRBV30 and TRBJ1-1, is SQTIHQWPATLVQPVGSPLSLECTVEGTSNPNLYWYRQAAGRGLQLLFYSVGIGQISSEVPQNLSASRPQDRQFILSSKKLLLSDSGFYLCAWRNVNTEAFFGQGTRLTVV.

The chain recombines TRBV19 with TRBJ2-1; a weak D match, TRBD2 (6 bases). The CDR3 loop spans 15 amino acids. CDR1 is LNHDA and CDR2 is SQIVND in the germline V gene (reference sequence). V shed 7 bases and J shed 0 bases, with 13 bases lying between them. For the CDR3, the DNA is TGTGCCAGTAAACCCCAAGCGGGCTCCTACAATGAGCAGTTCTTC. This sequence encodes CASKPQAGSYNEQFF. The full variable domain, completed using reference TRBV19 and TRBJ2-1, is DGGITQSPKYLFRKEGQNVTLSCEQNLNHDAMYWYRQDPGQGLRLIYYSQIVNDFQKGDIAEGYSVSREKKESFPLTVTSAQKNPTAFYLCASKPQAGSYNEQFFGPGTRLTVL.

The genes are TRBV7-3 and TRBJ2-5; a possible D gene is TRBD1 (6 bases). Germline V lookup: CDR1 SGHTA, CDR2 FQGTGA. Trimming took 2 bases from V and 11 from J, leaving 15 bases between them. CDR3 length: 13 amino acids. CDR3 DNA sequence: TGTGCCAGCAGCTTAGATGGAACAGGGAATCAGTACTTC. This translates into CASSLDGTGNQYF.

The J gene is TRBJ1-6, the V gene TRBV15; D is unresolved. V lost 0 bases and J lost 9, with 27 bases in between. Germline loops: CDR1 LNHNV, CDR2 YYDKDF (reference sequence). The CDR3 contains 20 residues. The CDR3 here is CATSRDLPTTTSARSSPLHF. CDR3 coding DNA: TGTGCCACCAGCAGAGATCTTCCTACCACGACTTCGGCTAGAAGTTCACCCCTCCACTTT. Complete variable domain (other parts from reference TRBV15 and TRBJ1-6): DAMVIQNPRYQVTQFGKPVTLSCSQTLNHNVMYWYQQKSSQAPKLLFHYYDKDFNNEADTPDNFQSRRPNTSFCFLDIRSPGLGDTAMYLCATSRDLPTTTSARSSPLHFGNGTRLTVT.

Here the CDR3 reads CASSPPGGGRETQYF. The CDR3 DNA is TGTGCCAGCAGTCCCCCGGGAGGGGGGCGTGAGACCCAGTACTTC. V and J are TRBV6-1 and TRBJ2-5; 8 bases line up with TRBD2. J was trimmed by 5 bases and V by 5 bases; bases with no gene match: 10. The CDR3 extends over 15 amino acids. Germline V CDR1 and CDR2: MNHNS, SASEGT.

This chain connects TRBV6-6 to TRBJ1-1; D is perhaps TRBD1 (5 bases). Germline values: CDR1 MNHNY, CDR2 SVGAGI (reference sequence). This CDR3 comprises 15 residues. Trimming removed 4 bases at V and 0 bases at J, with 12 bases between. The CDR3 loop reads CASSSIRQLNTEAFF. CDR3 DNA: TGTGCCAGCAGTTCAATTCGACAGCTGAACACTGAAGCTTTCTTT.

The chain joins TRBV4-1 to TRBJ1-3, with unresolved D. The germline V gene has CDR1 MGHRA and CDR2 YSYEKL. The CDR3 has 16 amino acids. Trimming removed 1 base at V and 0 bases at J, with 10 bases between. In DNA, the CDR3 is TGCGCCAGCAGCCAAGGGCAATCAAGCTCTGGAAACACCATATATTTT. Protein product: CASSQGQSSSGNTIYF.

This clone was picked up a small number of times. This sample also contains other DNA sequences that code for the same CDR3. This chain joins TRBV11-3 and TRBJ2-2; D is undetermined. The CDR3 contains 12 residues. Per germline, CDR1 SGHNT and CDR2 YENEEA. Trimming removed 5 bases at V and 3 bases at J, with 4 bases between. In DNA, the CDR3 is TGTGCCAGCAGCCCAGACACCGGGGAGCTGTTTTTT. Its translation: CASSPDTGELFF.

This sequence joins TRBV7-9 and TRBJ2-3; D remains unclear. The CDR3 extends over 14 amino acids. Per the germline V gene, CDR1 is SEHNR and CDR2 is FQNEAQ (reference sequence). V was trimmed by 5 bases and J by 7 bases, leaving 16 bases between them. This chain's CDR3 is CASSSGPTGHTQYF. The CDR3 DNA reads TGTGCCAGCAGCAGTGGCCCAACCGGTCATACGCAGTATTTT. Complete variable domain (other parts from reference TRBV7-9 and TRBJ2-3): DTGVSQNPRHKITKRGQNVTFRCDPISEHNRLYWYRQTLGQGPEFLTYFQNEAQLEKSRLLSDRFSAERPKGSFSTLEIQRTEQGDSAMYLCASSSGPTGHTQYFGPGTRLTVL.

V usage is TRBV28 and J usage is TRBJ1-1; possible D gene TRBD1, 5 bases. V shed 8 bases and J shed 6 bases, with 16 bases lying between them. The CDR3 covers 13 residues. The germline V gene has CDR1 MDHEN and CDR2 SYDVKM. CDR3 region: CASVSERGAEAFF. The CDR3 DNA is TGTGCCAGCGTATCTGAGAGGGGCGCTGAAGCTTTCTTT.

V gene TRBV11-3 combines with J gene TRBJ2-3; perhaps TRBD1 as D (6 bases). This CDR3 has 14 amino acids. Trimming removed 4 bases at V and 5 bases at J, with 13 bases between. Per the germline V gene, CDR1 is SGHNT and CDR2 is YENEEA. CDR3 nucleotides: TGTGCCAGCAGCTATAGGGGGTCCGGAGATACGCAGTATTTT. It yields the protein CASSYRGSGDTQYF. The full variable domain, in which reference TRBV11-3 and TRBJ2-3 provide the parts outside the CDR3, is EAGVVQSPRYKIIEKKQPVAFWCNPISGHNTLYWYLQNLGQGPELLIRYENEEAVDDSQLPKDRFSAERLKGVDSTLKIQPAELGDSAVYLCASSYRGSGDTQYFGPGTRLTVL.

The V and J genes are TRBV2 and TRBJ2-3, with a tentative D call TRBD1 (5 bases). This CDR3 has 12 amino acids. V shed 6 bases and J shed 9 bases, with 13 bases lying between them. CDR1 and CDR2 (germline): SNHLY, FYNNEI. The CDR3 DNA reads as TGTGCCAGCAGCGCACAGGAGCGCACGCAGTATTTT. Protein product: CASSAQERTQYF.

V and J are TRBV2 and TRBJ1-1, with D tentatively TRBD1 (5 bases). This CDR3 has 14 residues. Germline V gene lookup returns CDR1 SNHLY and CDR2 FYNNEI. Trimming removed 3 bases from V and 4 bases from J, with 12 bases in between. CDR3 nucleotides: TGTGCCAGCAGTGATGGGCGGGGGTCCACTGAAGCTTTCTTT. Protein sequence: CASSDGRGSTEAFF.

The V gene is TRBV30, the J gene TRBJ2-1; D not certain. Germline V gene data show CDR1 as GTSNPN and CDR2 as SVGIG (reference sequence). This CDR3 is 14 amino acids long. Trimming pared 1 base from V and 6 bases from J, leaving 13 bases between. CDR3 bases: TGTGCCTGGAGTGGAGGACCTCTGGTCAATGAGCAGTTCTTC. The encoded protein is CAWSGGPLVNEQFF.

The V and J genes are TRBV4-3 and TRBJ1-1; 7 nucleotides line up with TRBD1. CDR1 and CDR2 from the germline V gene are LGHNA and YSLEER. This CDR3 is built from 17 residues. V lost 0 bases to trimming and J lost 0 bases; unmatched junction nucleotides: 7. In DNA, the CDR3 is TGCGCCAGCAGCCAAGAGCAACAACAGGGGATGAACACTGAAGCTTTCTTT. Translation: CASSQEQQQGMNTEAFF.

On this clone itself: Other DNA sequences in the same sample also yield this CDR3. The chain carries TRBV6-5 and TRBJ2-2; no clear D. The CDR3 extends over 13 amino acids. V dropped 4 bases and J dropped 6 bases, with 9 bases sitting between them. Germline V gene lookup returns CDR1 MNHEY and CDR2 SVGAGI. CDR3 sequence: CASSSPGAGELFF. The CDR3 DNA reads as TGTGCCAGCAGTTCCCCGGGCGCCGGGGAGCTGTTTTTT.